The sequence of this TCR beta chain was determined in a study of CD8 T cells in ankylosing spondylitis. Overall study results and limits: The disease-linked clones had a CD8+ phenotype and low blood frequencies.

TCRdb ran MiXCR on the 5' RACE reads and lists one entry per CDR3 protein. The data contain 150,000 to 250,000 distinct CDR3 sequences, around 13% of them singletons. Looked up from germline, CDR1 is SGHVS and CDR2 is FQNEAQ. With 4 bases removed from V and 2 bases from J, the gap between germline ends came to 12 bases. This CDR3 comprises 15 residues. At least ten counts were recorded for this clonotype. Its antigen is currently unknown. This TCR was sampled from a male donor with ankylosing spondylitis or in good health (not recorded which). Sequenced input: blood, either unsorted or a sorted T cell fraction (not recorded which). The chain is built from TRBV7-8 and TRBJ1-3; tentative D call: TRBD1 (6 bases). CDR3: CASSYRQVPGNTIYF. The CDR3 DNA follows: TGTGCCAGCAGCTATCGACAGGTCCCTGGAAACACCATATATTTT.